This is a list of T cell receptor beta chains from one sample in a study of blood T cell repertoires in COVID-19. Sequenced by immunoSEQ multiplex PCR; TCRdb stores in-frame clones only, minus some. The table shows 65,000 to 85,000 clones, with 60% to 75% occurring only once. The sequencing sample was made of peripheral blood. All receptors derive from a man aged 50-60 years with active or convalescent COVID-19. Both conserved end residues are part of each CDR3. D genes are given only for firm matches. Clone size is not always given. Where it is, it says once, few, many or a class for expanded clones.

v_call,j_call,d_call,clone_size,cdr3_nt,cdr3_aa
TRBV7-6,TRBJ1-3,TRBD1,-,TGTGCCAGCAGCCCCCGGACAGGGGAGGGAAACACCATATATTTT,CASSPRTGEGNTIYF
TRBV28,TRBJ1-1,-,-,TGTGCCAGCACAGGGTTCACTGAAGCTTTCTTT,CASTGFTEAFF
TRBV6-5,TRBJ2-4,-,-,TGTGCCAGCAGTTACTCGACCGGGGGCAAAAACATTCAGTACTTC,CASSYSTGGKNIQYF
TRBV10-3,TRBJ1-4,-,few,TGTGCCATCAGTGCCTTTTCCGGGGAGGGCTCGGGTGAAAAACTGTTTTTT,CAISAFSGEGSGEKLFF
TRBV5-1,TRBJ1-3,-,-,TGCGCCAGCAGCCCGGAGGGGATGTTGAGAAACACCATATATTTT,CASSPEGMLRNTIYF
TRBV11-2,TRBJ2-2,-,-,TGTGCCAGCAGCGAGGGGGTTACCGGGGAGCTGTTTTTT,CASSEGVTGELFF
TRBV7-9,TRBJ2-5,TRBD2,-,TGTGCCAGCAGCTTCCGGACTAGCGGGGGAGAGACCCAGTACTTC,CASSFRTSGGETQYF
TRBV11-2,TRBJ2-7,-,few,TGTGCCAGCAGCTTAGTATACGAGCAGTACTTC,CASSLVYEQYF
TRBV19,TRBJ1-6,TRBD1,-,TGTGCCAGGGGACGGGACAGGGGTCCCAATTCACCCCTCCACTTT,CARGRDRGPNSPLHF
TRBV6-1,TRBJ1-2,TRBD1,-,TGTGCCAGCAGTGGCGCCGGGACAGGGGGCTCCTATGGCTACACCTTC,CASSGAGTGGSYGYTF